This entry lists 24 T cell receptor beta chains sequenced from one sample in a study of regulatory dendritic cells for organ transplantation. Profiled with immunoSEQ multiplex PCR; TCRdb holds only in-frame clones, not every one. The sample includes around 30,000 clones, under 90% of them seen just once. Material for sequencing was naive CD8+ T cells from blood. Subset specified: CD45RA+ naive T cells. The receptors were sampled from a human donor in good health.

Here the CDR3 reads CASSLDPRGEKLFF. The CDR3 DNA follows: TGTGCCAGCAGCTTAGATCCAAGGGGCGAAAAACTGTTTTTT. The rearrangement links TRBV7-8 to TRBJ1-4; maybe TRBD1 (5 bases). In germline, CDR1 is SGHVS, CDR2 FQNEAQ. The CDR3 sequence is 14 residues long. V shed 1 base and J shed 8 bases, with 11 bases lying between them.

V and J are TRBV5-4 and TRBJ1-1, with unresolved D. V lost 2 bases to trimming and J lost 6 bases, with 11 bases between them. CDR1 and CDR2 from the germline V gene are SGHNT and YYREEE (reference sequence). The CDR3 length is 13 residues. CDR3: CASSFWGGAEAFF. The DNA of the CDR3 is TGTGCCAGCAGCTTCTGGGGAGGAGCTGAAGCTTTCTTT.

The CDR3 nucleotides read TGTGCCAGTAGTATCTCCGTGGATACGCAGTATTTT. Translation gives CASSISVDTQYF. The genes are TRBV19 and TRBJ2-3; D not certain. Deletions cut 3 bases from V and 6 bases from J, with 7 bases between. The CDR3 runs to 12 residues. Germline V lookup: CDR1 LNHDA, CDR2 SQIVND (reference sequence).

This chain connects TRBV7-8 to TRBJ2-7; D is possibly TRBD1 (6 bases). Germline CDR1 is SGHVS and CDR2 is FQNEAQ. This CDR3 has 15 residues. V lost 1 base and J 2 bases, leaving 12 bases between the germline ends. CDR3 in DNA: TGTGCCAGCAGCTTAGAGCAGGGGTGGACCTACGAGCAGTACTTC. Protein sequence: CASSLEQGWTYEQYF.

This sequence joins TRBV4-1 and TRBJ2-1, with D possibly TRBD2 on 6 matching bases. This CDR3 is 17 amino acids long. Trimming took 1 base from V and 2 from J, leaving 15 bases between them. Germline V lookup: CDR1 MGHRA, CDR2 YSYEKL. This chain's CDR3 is CASSQVGVGGPYNEQFF. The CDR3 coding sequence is TGCGCCAGCAGCCAAGTAGGGGTCGGGGGTCCCTACAATGAGCAGTTCTTC.

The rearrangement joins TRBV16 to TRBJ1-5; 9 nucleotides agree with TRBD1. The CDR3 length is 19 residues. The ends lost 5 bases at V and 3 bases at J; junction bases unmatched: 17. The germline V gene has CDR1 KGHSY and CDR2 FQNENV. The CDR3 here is CASSEYDRDRVESNQPQHF. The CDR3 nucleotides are TGTGCCAGCAGCGAATACGACCGGGACAGGGTGGAATCCAATCAGCCCCAGCATTTT. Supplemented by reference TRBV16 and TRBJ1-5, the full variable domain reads GEEVAQTPKHLVRGEGQKAKLYCAPIKGHSYVFWYQQVLKNEFKFLISFQNENVFDETGMPKERFSAKCLPNSPCSLEIQATKLEDSAVYFCASSEYDRDRVESNQPQHFGDGTRLSIL.

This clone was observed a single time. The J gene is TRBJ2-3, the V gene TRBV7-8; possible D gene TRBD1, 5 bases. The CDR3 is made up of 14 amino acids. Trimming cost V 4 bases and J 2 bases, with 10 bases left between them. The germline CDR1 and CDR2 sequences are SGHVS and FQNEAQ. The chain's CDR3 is CASSSLGATDTQYF. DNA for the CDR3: TGTGCCAGCAGCTCCTTAGGGGCCACAGATACGCAGTATTTT.

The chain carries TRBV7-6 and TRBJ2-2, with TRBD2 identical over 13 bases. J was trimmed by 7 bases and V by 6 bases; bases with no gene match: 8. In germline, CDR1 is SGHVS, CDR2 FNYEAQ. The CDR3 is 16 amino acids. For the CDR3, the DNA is TGTGCCAGCAGTCCTACTAGCGGGGGGGCCGGCGGGGAGCTGTTTTTT. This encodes CASSPTSGGAGGELFF.

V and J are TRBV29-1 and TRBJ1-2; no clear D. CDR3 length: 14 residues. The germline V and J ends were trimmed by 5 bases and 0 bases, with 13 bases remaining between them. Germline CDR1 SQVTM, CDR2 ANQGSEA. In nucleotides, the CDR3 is TGCAGCGTTCCCCGGGGAGCCACTAACTATGGCTACACCTTC. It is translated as CSVPRGATNYGYTF.

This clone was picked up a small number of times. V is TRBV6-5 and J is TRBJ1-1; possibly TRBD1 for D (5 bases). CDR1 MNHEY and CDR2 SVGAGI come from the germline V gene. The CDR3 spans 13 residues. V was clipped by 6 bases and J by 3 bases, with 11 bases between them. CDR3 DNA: TGTGCCAGCAGACCAGGGCAGGACACTGAAGCTTTCTTT. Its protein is CASRPGQDTEAFF.

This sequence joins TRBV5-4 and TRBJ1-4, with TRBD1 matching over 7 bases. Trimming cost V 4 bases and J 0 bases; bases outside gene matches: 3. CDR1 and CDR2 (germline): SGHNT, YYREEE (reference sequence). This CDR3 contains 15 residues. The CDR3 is CASSRDRSTNEKLFF. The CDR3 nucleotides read TGTGCCAGCAGCCGGGACAGATCAACTAATGAAAAACTGTTTTTT.

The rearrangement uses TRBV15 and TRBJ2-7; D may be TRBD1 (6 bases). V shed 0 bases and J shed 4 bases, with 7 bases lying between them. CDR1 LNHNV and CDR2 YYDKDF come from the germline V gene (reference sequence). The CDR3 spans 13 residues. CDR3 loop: CATSRDRGYEQYF. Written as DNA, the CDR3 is TGTGCCACCAGCAGAGACAGGGGTTACGAGCAGTACTTC. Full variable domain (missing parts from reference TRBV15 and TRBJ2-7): DAMVIQNPRYQVTQFGKPVTLSCSQTLNHNVMYWYQQKSSQAPKLLFHYYDKDFNNEADTPDNFQSRRPNTSFCFLDIRSPGLGDTAMYLCATSRDRGYEQYFGPGTRLTVT.

CDR3 sequence: CASGQGSTYEQYF. The CDR3 coding sequence is TGTGCCAGCGGACAGGGGTCGACCTACGAGCAGTACTTC. This chain joins TRBV2 and TRBJ2-7; 9 nucleotides match TRBD1. The V segment lost 8 bases and the J segment 2 bases; nucleotides outside the gene matches: 4. The CDR3 loop spans 13 amino acids. Germline V gene data show CDR1 as SNHLY and CDR2 as FYNNEI.

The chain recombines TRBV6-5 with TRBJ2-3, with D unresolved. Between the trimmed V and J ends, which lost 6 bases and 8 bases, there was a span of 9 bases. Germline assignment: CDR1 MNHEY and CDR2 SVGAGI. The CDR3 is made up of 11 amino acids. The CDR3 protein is CASSHLGTQYF. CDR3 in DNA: TGTGCCAGCAGCCACCTCGGTACGCAGTATTTT.

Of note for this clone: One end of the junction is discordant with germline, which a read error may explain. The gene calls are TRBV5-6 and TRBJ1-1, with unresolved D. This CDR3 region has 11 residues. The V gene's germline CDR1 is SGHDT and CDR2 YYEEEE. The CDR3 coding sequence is TGTGTCAGCAGTGGGGAGGGTTCACCTTTCTTT. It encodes CVSSGEGSPFF.

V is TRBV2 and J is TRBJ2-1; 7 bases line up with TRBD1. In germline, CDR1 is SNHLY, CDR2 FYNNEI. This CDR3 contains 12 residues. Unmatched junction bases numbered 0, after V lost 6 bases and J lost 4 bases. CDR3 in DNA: TGTGCCAGCAGGACAGGGTACAATGAGCAGTTCTTC. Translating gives CASRTGYNEQFF.

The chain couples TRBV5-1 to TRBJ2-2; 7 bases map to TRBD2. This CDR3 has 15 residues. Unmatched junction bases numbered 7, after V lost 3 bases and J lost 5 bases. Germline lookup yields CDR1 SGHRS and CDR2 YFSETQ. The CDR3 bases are TGCGCCAGCAGCTGGGAGGGTACAACTACCGGGGAGCTGTTTTTT. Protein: CASSWEGTTTGELFF.

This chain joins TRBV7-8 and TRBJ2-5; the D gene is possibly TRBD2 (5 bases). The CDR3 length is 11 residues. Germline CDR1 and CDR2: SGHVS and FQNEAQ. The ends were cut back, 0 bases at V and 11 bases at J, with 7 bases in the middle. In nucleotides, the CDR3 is TGTGCCAGCAGCTTAGCAAGGGAGCAGTACTTC. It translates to CASSLAREQYF.

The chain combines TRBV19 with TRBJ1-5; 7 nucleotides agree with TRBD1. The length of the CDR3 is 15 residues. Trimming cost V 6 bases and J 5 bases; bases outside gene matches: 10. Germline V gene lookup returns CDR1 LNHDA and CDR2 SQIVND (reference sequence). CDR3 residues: CASSPKTGRYQPQHF. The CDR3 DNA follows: TGTGCCAGTAGCCCAAAGACAGGGCGGTATCAGCCCCAGCATTTT.

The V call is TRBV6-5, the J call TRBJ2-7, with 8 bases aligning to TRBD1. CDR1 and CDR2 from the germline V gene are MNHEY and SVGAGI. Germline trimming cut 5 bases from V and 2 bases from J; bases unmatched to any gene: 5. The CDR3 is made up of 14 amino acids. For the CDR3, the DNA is TGTGCCAGCAGTCAGACAGGGGCCCCCTACGAGCAGTACTTC. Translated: CASSQTGAPYEQYF.

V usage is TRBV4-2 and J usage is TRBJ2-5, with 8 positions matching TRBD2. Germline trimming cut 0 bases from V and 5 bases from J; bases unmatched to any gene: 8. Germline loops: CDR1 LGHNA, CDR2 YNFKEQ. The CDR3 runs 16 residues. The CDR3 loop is CASSQEDAGGGETQYF. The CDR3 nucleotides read TGTGCCAGCAGCCAAGAAGACGCGGGGGGAGGGGAGACCCAGTACTTC.

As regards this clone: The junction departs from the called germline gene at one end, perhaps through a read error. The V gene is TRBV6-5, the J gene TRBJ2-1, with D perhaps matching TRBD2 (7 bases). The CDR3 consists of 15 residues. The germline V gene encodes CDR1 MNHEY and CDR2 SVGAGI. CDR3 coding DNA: TGTGCCAGCAGTGACTCCGGGGGGCCTGCCAATGAGCAGTTCTTC. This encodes CASSDSGGPANEQFF.

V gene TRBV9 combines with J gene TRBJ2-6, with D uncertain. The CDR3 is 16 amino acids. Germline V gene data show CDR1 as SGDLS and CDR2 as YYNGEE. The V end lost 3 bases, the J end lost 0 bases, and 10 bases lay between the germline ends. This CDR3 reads CASSEPSRSGANVLTF. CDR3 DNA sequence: TGTGCCAGCAGCGAGCCCTCCCGCTCTGGGGCCAACGTCCTGACTTTC.

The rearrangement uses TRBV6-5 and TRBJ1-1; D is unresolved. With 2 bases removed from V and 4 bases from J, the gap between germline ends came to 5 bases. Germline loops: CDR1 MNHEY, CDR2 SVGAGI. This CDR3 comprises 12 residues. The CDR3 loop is CASSYGRTEAFF. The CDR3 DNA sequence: TGTGCCAGCAGTTACGGGCGCACTGAAGCTTTCTTT.